Listed below are T cell receptor beta chains from one sample, sequenced in a study of cytomegalovirus exposure and HLA in healthy donors. TCRdb's table, derived via immunoSEQ multiplex PCR, lists solely in-frame clones and lacks some. The table has over 150,000 clones, roughly four fifths seen once. The sample taken for sequencing was PBMCs. The receptor set was obtained from a man aged 55 to 70 in good health and CMV-seronegative. Each CDR3 is given with its conserved first and last residue. The order of the fields is J gene, D gene, clone size, V gene, CDR3 DNA, CDR3 protein. A D gene is named only where the DNA matches it firmly. Where a row states a size, it is once, few, many or the class of an expanded clone; other rows omit it.

TRBJ1-4	TRBD1	NA	TRBV28	TGTGCCAGCAGTTTCGTGACAGGGGGCGATCAAGAAAAACTGTTTTTT	CASSFVTGGDQEKLFF
TRBJ2-5	TRBD2	NA	TRBV28	TGTGCCAGCAGTTTAAGCGGGAGCAGAGAGACCCAGTACTTC	CASSLSGSRETQYF
TRBJ2-2	TRBD2	NA	TRBV5-1	TGCGCCAGCAGCTTGGATGTTACGGGAGGTATCACCGGGGAGCTGTTTTTT	CASSLDVTGGITGELFF
TRBJ2-7	TRBD2	NA	TRBV28	TGTGCCAGCAGTCGCAGCGGGGGGGCCTACGAGCAGTACTTC	CASSRSGGAYEQYF
TRBJ1-2	TRBD1	NA	TRBV5-1	TGCGCCAGCAGCCGACGGACAGGGGGCCAGGACTATGGCTACACCTTC	CASSRRTGGQDYGYTF
TRBJ2-5	TRBD2	NA	TRBV4-3	TGCGCCAGCAGCCGAGGACTAGCGGGAGCTGAAGAGACCCAGTACTTC	CASSRGLAGAEETQYF
TRBJ2-3	NA	few	TRBV29-1	TGCAGCCATGCTGGGGGGGCTTCTAGCACAGATACGCAGTATTTT	CSHAGGASSTDTQYF
TRBJ2-7	NA	NA	TRBV20-1	TGCAGTGCCACGGCCAGGACTATGCGGTACTTC	CSATARTMRYF
TRBJ2-2	NA	NA	TRBV19	TGTGCCAGTAGTATAGGCCCAGGGCTCAGCGCCGGGGAGCTGTTTTTT	CASSIGPGLSAGELFF
TRBJ1-2	NA	NA	TRBV7-9	TGTGCCAGCAGCTTGTACCCAAGGGAGGGCTACACCTTC	CASSLYPREGYTF
TRBJ2-1	TRBD2	once	TRBV11-2	TGTGCCAGCAGCCTCGGGACTAGCGGGACTCATGAGCAGTTCTTC	CASSLGTSGTHEQFF
TRBJ1-1	NA	NA	TRBV9	TGTGCCAGCAGCCCACCGCAGGGCCGGAACACTGAAGCTTTCTTT	CASSPPQGRNTEAFF
TRBJ2-2	NA	NA	TRBV5-4	TGTGCCAGCAGGGGGCAGGGGGAGGTCACCGGGGAGCTGTTTTTT	CASRGQGEVTGELFF
TRBJ2-2	TRBD2	NA	TRBV2	TGTGCCAGCAGTGAAGTACGGGGGGTCCCCGACACCGGGGAGCTGTTTTTT	CASSEVRGVPDTGELFF
TRBJ2-7	NA	NA	TRBV7-2	TGTGCCAGCAGCTCGGAGGTAACGAGAGCCTACGAGCAGTACTTC	CASSSEVTRAYEQYF
TRBJ2-7	NA	NA	TRBV19	TGTGCCAGTAGTTCCTCCCAGGGGAATGACTTCGAGCAGTACTTC	CASSSSQGNDFEQYF
TRBJ1-1	NA	few	TRBV11-3	TGTGCCAGCAGCCTCTCCGGGGGGAACACTGAAGCTTTCTTT	CASSLSGGNTEAFF
TRBJ2-3	TRBD2	once	TRBV15	TGTGCCACCAGCAGAGATTGGACGGGAGGGCCGACAGATACGCAGTATTTT	CATSRDWTGGPTDTQYF
TRBJ2-1	TRBD2	few	TRBV19	TGTGCCAGTACGGGACTAGCGGACTACAATGAGCAGTTCTTC	CASTGLADYNEQFF
TRBJ1-2	TRBD1	NA	TRBV4-1	TGCGCCAGCAGCCCCTATGGACAGGGGGCGGGAAACTATGGCTACACCTTC	CASSPYGQGAGNYGYTF
TRBJ2-3	TRBD2	once	TRBV6-1	TGTGCCAGCAGTGATCTCCTTAGCGGGGGGGCTGGAGATACGCAGTATTTT	CASSDLLSGGAGDTQYF
TRBJ1-3	NA	NA	TRBV19	TGTGCCAGTAGTTCCGACAGCTCTGGAAACACCATATATTTT	CASSSDSSGNTIYF
TRBJ2-5	NA	NA	TRBV7-2	TGTGCCAGCAGCTTTGACAGACAAGAGACCCAGTACTTC	CASSFDRQETQYF
TRBJ1-4	NA	few	TRBV18	TGTGCCAGCTCACCCTTAGACAGGCAATCCACGAATGAAAAACTGTTTTTT	CASSPLDRQSTNEKLFF
TRBJ1-6	NA	NA	TRBV27	TGTGCCAGCAGTTGGGGGGGTGAGCAATCACCCCTCCACTTT	CASSWGGEQSPLHF
TRBJ2-7	TRBD2	once	TRBV18	TGTGCCAGCTTGTCAGCGGGAGGATCCGAGCAGTACTTC	CASLSAGGSEQYF
TRBJ1-2	NA	few	TRBV6-6	TGTGCCAGCCGAGGGGGTCAGGGGTATGGCTACACCTTC	CASRGGQGYGYTF
TRBJ1-3	NA	NA	TRBV27	TGTGCCAGCAGTTTATCCCAGGGGCCGGGGATTGGAAACACCATATATTTT	CASSLSQGPGIGNTIYF
TRBJ1-5	TRBD1	NA	TRBV28	TGTGCCAGCAGTTTAACCAACGGACAGGGTCCCCCTAAGGGGAATCAGCCCCAGCATTTT	CASSLTNGQGPPKGNQPQHF
TRBJ1-2	NA	NA	TRBV5-1	TGCGCCAGCAGGACGGGAACCAACTATGGCTACACCTTC	CASRTGTNYGYTF
TRBJ2-2	NA	NA	TRBV7-2	TGTGCCAGCAGCTCCCGCAGGGGTGACACCGGGGAGCTGTTTTTT	CASSSRRGDTGELFF
TRBJ1-4	NA	NA	TRBV28	TGTGCCAGCGGCCCGGGAGGAAAACTGTTTTTT	CASGPGGKLFF
TRBJ2-7	NA	NA	TRBV7-6	TGTGCCAGCAGCTTAGCGGGGAGCGAGCAGTACTTC	CASSLAGSEQYF
TRBJ1-1	TRBD1	NA	TRBV15	TGTGCCACCAGCGCCAGTATTGACAGGGCTAACACTGAAGCTTTCTTT	CATSASIDRANTEAFF
TRBJ1-6	NA	NA	TRBV6-4	TGTGCCAGCAGTGACGGAGCCCGACGGGATTCACCCCTCCACTTT	CASSDGARRDSPLHF
TRBJ1-4	NA	once	TRBV4-3	TGCGCCAGCAGCCAAGCCCCTCTTACAGGGCGTACCGAGGAAAAACTGTTTTTT	CASSQAPLTGRTEEKLFF
TRBJ2-2	TRBD1	NA	TRBV6-5	TGTGCCAGCAGTTCGACGGGACAGGGGGACACCGGGGAGCTGTTTTTT	CASSSTGQGDTGELFF
TRBJ2-7	TRBD2	NA	TRBV30	TGTGCCTGGAGGCGGACTAGCGGGAACGGCGAGCAGTACTTC	CAWRRTSGNGEQYF
TRBJ2-5	TRBD1	NA	TRBV28	TGTGCCAGCAGCGGAAGACCGACAGGGGGGTGGGAGACCCAGTACTTC	CASSGRPTGGWETQYF
TRBJ2-7	NA	NA	TRBV5-8	TGTGCCAGCAGCTTTCAAGGGGCCCTGGGGTACGAGCAGTACTTC	CASSFQGALGYEQYF
TRBJ2-3	TRBD2	NA	TRBV30	TGTGCCTGGAGAAGTGGGACTAGCGGGAGGAGGCGGGATACGCAGTATTTT	CAWRSGTSGRRRDTQYF
TRBJ2-1	TRBD2	once	TRBV11-2	TGTGCCAGCAGCTACCGGACTAGCGGGCTATACAATGAGCAGTTCTTC	CASSYRTSGLYNEQFF
TRBJ2-2	NA	NA	TRBV6-5	TGTGCCAGCGCTGGGGGGATAGTGGGCACCGGGGAGCTGTTTTTT	CASAGGIVGTGELFF
TRBJ1-3	NA	NA	TRBV5-1	TGCGCCAGCAGCTTGGGGCAGACTGGAAACACCATATATTTT	CASSLGQTGNTIYF
TRBJ2-2	TRBD1	NA	TRBV4-3	TGCGCCAGCAGCCAAGAGGGGACAGGGTTCACCGGGGAGCTGTTTTTT	CASSQEGTGFTGELFF
TRBJ1-4	NA	NA	TRBV27	TGTGCCAGCAGTTTATCCCATGGGGGGGGTGCGGCTAATGAAAAACTGTTTTTT	CASSLSHGGGAANEKLFF